The clone carrying this T cell receptor (beta chain) has ten or more counts. Its antigen is unknown. The authors made TCR beta libraries by quantitative 5'-RACE with molecular barcodes. TCRdb reanalysed the 5' RACE reads using MiXCR and keeps one entry per CDR3 protein. This sample has 9,900 or so distinct CDR3 sequences, with around 6% found just once. CDR3 length: 13 amino acids. Germline values: CDR1 SGDLS, CDR2 YYNGEE. Trimming took off 0 bases at V and 3 bases at J, with 7 bases between the two ends. These data are taken from a study of CD8 T cells in ankylosing spondylitis. Study-wide results and limits: Enrichment of disease-linked clones was reportedly significant in matched ankylosing spondylitis synovial fluid.

This chain joins TRBV9 and TRBJ2-7, with D perhaps matching TRBD2 (5 bases). Sequences were obtained from blood, either unsorted or a sorted T cell fraction (not recorded which). This TCR was recovered from a female donor with ankylosing spondylitis or in good health (not recorded which). CDR3 amino acids: CASSVGGSYEQYF. DNA for the CDR3: TGTGCCAGCAGCGTAGGAGGGAGCTACGAGCAGTACTTC.